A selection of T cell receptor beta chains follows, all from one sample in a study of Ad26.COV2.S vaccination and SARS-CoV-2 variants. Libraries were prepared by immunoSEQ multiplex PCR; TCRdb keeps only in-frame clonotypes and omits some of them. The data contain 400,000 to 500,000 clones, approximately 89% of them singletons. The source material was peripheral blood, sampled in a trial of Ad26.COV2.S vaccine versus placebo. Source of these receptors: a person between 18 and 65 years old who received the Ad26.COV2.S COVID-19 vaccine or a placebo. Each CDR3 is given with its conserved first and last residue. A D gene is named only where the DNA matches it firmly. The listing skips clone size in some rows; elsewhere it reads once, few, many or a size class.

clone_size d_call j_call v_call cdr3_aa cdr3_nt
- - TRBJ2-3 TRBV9 CASSLRQVYSTDTQYF TGTGCCAGCAGCTTGAGACAGGTTTATAGCACAGATACGCAGTATTTT
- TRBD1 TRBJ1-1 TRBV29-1 CSASDRVTEAFF TGCAGCGCTTCGGACAGGGTCACTGAAGCTTTCTTT
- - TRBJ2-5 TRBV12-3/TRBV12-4 CASRPSGRETQYF TGTGCCAGCAGACCCTCAGGGAGAGAGACCCAGTACTTC
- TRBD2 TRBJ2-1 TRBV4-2 CASSRGTSGTDEQFF TGTGCCAGCAGCCGGGGGACTAGCGGGACGGATGAGCAGTTCTTC
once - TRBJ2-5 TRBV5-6 CASSARGQETQYF TGTGCCAGCAGCGCCCGGGGGCAAGAGACCCAGTACTTC
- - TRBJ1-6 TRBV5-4 CASSSQQDPVSPLHF TGTGCCAGCAGCTCGCAGCAGGATCCAGTTTCACCCCTCCACTTT
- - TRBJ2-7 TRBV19 CASSGLRDTGYPGNEQYF TGTGCCAGTAGTGGACTCCGGGACACCGGATACCCCGGGAACGAGCAGTACTTC
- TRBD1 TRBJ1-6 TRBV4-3 CASSDRDRYNSPLHF TGCGCCAGCAGCGACCGGGACAGGTATAATTCACCCCTCCACTTT
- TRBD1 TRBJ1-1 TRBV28 CASQPTSLRDRGKAFF TGTGCCAGCCAACCGACCTCCCTCCGGGACAGGGGGAAAGCTTTCTTT
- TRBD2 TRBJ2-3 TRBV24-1 CATSDGAGGLTDTQYF TGTGCCACCAGTGACGGGGCGGGGGGCCTTACAGATACGCAGTATTTT
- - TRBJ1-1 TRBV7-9 CASSLVWGRYENTEAFF TGTGCCAGCAGCTTAGTGTGGGGGCGATACGAGAACACTGAAGCTTTCTTT
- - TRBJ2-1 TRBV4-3 CASSLRAFGQPYNEQFF TGCGCCAGCAGCCTCCGAGCGTTCGGACAGCCCTACAATGAGCAGTTCTTC
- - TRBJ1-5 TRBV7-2 CASSLAREGYQPQHF TGTGCCAGCAGCTTAGCGAGGGAGGGGTATCAGCCCCAGCATTTT
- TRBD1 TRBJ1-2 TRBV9 CASSVGGTVYGYTF TGTGCCAGCAGCGTAGGTGGGACAGTGTATGGCTACACCTTC
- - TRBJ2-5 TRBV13 CASSPLRAHETQYF TGTGCCAGCAGCCCCCTAAGGGCACATGAGACCCAGTACTTC
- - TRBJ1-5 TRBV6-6 CASSPTTGPQHF TGTGCCAGCAGTCCGACGACAGGGCCCCAGCATTTT
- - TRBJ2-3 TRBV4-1 CASSQDSRAGFTDTQYF TGCGCCAGCAGCCAAGACTCCAGGGCGGGTTTCACAGATACGCAGTATTTT
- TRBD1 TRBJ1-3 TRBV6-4 CASRDRVRGKQGLSFSGNTIYF TGTGCCAGCAGGGACAGGGTCCGGGGTAAACAAGGGCTAAGTTTTTCAGGAAACACCATATATTTT
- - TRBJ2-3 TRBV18 CASSPILAVSSTDTQYF TGTGCCAGCTCACCAATATTAGCAGTTTCTAGCACAGATACGCAGTATTTT
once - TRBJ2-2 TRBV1 CTSSQVRSSGPRKVPGELFF TGCACCAGCAGCCAGGTTCGGAGTAGCGGGCCCAGAAAGGTGCCCGGGGAGCTGTTTTTT
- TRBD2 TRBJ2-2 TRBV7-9 CASSFTTAGGPGTGELFF TGTGCCAGCAGCTTCACCACAGCGGGGGGGCCGGGCACCGGGGAGCTGTTTTTT
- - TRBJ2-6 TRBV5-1 CASSPAGPANVLTF TGCGCCAGCAGCCCAGCTGGACCGGCCAACGTCCTGACTTTC
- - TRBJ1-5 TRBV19 CASSIDYTVQPQHF TGTGCCAGTAGTATAGATTACACGGTACAGCCCCAGCATTTT
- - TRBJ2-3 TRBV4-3 CASSQLGIDTQYF TGCGCCAGCAGCCAGTTGGGGATAGATACGCAGTATTTT
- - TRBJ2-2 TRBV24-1 CATSESGSNTGELFF TGTGCCACCAGTGAATCAGGGTCCAACACCGGGGAGCTGTTTTTT
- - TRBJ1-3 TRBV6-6 CASRDTGSGNTIYF TGTGCCAGCAGGGACACAGGCTCTGGAAACACCATATATTTT
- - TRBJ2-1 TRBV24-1 CATSDPDLPWQFF TGTGCCACCAGTGATCCTGACCTCCCGTGGCAGTTCTTC
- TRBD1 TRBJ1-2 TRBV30 CAWSVLGRTGSYGYTF TGTGCCTGGAGTGTACTAGGAAGGACAGGGAGCTATGGCTACACCTTC
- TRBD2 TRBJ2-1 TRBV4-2 CASSQVSGGDNEQFF TGTGCCAGCAGCCAAGTTAGCGGGGGGGACAATGAGCAGTTCTTC
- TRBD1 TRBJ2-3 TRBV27 CATYRGRGDTQYF TGTGCCACCTACAGGGGGCGCGGAGATACGCAGTATTTT
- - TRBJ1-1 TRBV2 CASSRDRVEAFF TGTGCCAGCAGCCGGGACCGTGTTGAAGCTTTCTTT
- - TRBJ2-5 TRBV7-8 CASSHRRPGLLETQYF TGTGCCAGCAGCCACCGCCGGCCGGGACTCTTAGAGACCCAGTACTTC
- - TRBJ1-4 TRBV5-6 CASSLGPTGREEKLFF TGTGCCAGCAGCTTGGGGCCCACCGGGAGGGAAGAAAAACTGTTTTTT
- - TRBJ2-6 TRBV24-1 CATGQGLAGANVLTF TGTGCCACCGGGCAGGGACTGGCTGGGGCCAACGTCCTGACTTTC
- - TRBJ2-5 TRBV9 CASSATGHETQYF TGTGCCAGCAGCGCGACAGGTCACGAGACCCAGTACTTC
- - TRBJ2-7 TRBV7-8 CASSLEAALEQYF TGTGCCAGCAGCTTAGAGGCGGCCCTCGAGCAGTACTTC
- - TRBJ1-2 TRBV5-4 CASSLEGLVTASNYGYTF TGTGCCAGCAGCTTGGAAGGTCTGGTGACAGCGAGTAACTATGGCTACACCTTC
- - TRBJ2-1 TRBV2 CASSDYFEQFF TGTGCCAGCAGTGATTACTTTGAGCAGTTCTTC
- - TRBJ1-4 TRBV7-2 CASSLKGIGEKLFF TGTGCCAGCAGCTTGAAGGGTATTGGTGAAAAACTGTTTTTT
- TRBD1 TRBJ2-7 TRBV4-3 CASSARRDRGYEQYF TGCGCCAGCAGCGCGCGTCGGGACAGGGGGTACGAGCAGTACTTC
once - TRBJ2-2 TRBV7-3 CASSLIIHGELFF TGTGCCAGCAGCTTAATTATACACGGGGAGCTGTTTTTT
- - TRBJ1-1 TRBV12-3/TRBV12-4 CASIWEGGTEAFF TGTGCCAGCATCTGGGAGGGAGGGACTGAAGCTTTCTTT
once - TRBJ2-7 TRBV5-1 CVSSLGQSSYEQYF TGCGTCAGCAGCTTGGGGCAGAGCTCCTACGAGCAGTACTTC
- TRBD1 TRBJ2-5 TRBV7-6 CASSLGGGQAKETQYF TGTGCCAGCAGCTTAGGAGGGGGACAGGCCAAAGAGACCCAGTACTTC
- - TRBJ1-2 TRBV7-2 CASSSRTVNYGYTF TGTGCCAGCAGCTCAAGGACGGTTAACTATGGCTACACCTTC
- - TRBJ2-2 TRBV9 CASSPDRRQRWVGELFF TGTGCCAGCAGTCCCGACCGCCGCCAGCGGTGGGTCGGGGAGCTGTTTTTT
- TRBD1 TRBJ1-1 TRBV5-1 CASSYPGGALTEAFF TGCGCCAGCAGCTATCCAGGGGGCGCGCTCACTGAAGCTTTCTTT
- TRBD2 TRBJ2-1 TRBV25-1 CASSESAGGKDSYNEQFF TGTGCCAGCAGTGAGAGCGCGGGAGGGAAGGATTCCTACAATGAGCAGTTCTTC